This T cell receptor beta chain comes out of a study of shared clonotypes between healthy human individuals. Findings and caveats of the study: Sampling used blood alone; tissue repertoires probably differ. A small donor pool kept down the genetic and exposure-history diversity that was represented.

It was at deep level that the assay was run. Each cell subset's genomic DNA was divided evenly among several immunoSEQ plates. Measured with immunoSEQ multiplex PCR; TCRdb has only the in-frame clones, and not every one. The sample shows 450,000 to 500,000 clones, about 72% of them seen only once. Trimming pared 3 bases from V and 2 bases from J, leaving 9 bases between. Per germline, CDR1 MDHEN and CDR2 SYDVKM. The CDR3 has 14 residues. Concerning this clone: As yet, its antigen is unknown.

The gene calls are TRBV28 and TRBJ2-3; no firm D call. The sample was PBMCs. The clonotype was recovered from a woman between 40 and 55 years old in good health. Some clones in this sample may be carry-over from other donors' samples. Here the CDR3 DNA reads TGTGCCAGCAGTTTTCGCCAGGACACAGATACGCAGTATTTT. Translation gives CASSFRQDTDTQYF.